The TCR beta chain under discussion was sequenced for a study of response to subunit inactivated influenza vaccine. TCRdb reanalysed the RT-PCR reads using MiXCR and keeps one entry per CDR3 protein. The table records 150,000 to 200,000 distinct CDR3 sequences, more than 10% of them present only once. A further study also used this sample, focusing on T cells expressing NK-cell markers. From that paper: UMIs accompanied the 5'RACE template switching by which TCR beta cDNA was made.

The clonotype was recovered from a man between 50 and 59 years old who received an inactivated influenza vaccine. The sample was CD8+ T cells sorted from PBMCs, taken about 12 days after vaccination.

The DNA of the CDR3 is TGCAGTGCTATAGAACAGGGTGAGCAGTTCTTC. This gives the protein CSAIEQGEQFF. The rearrangement joins TRBV20-1 to TRBJ2-1; D possibly corresponds to TRBD1 (6 bases). V lost 4 bases and J 9 bases, leaving 10 bases between the germline ends. The CDR3 runs to 11 residues. In germline, CDR1 is DFQATT, CDR2 SNEGSKA (reference sequence).